The following is a T cell receptor beta chain sequence with its context. The antigen remains unidentified. The source of the sample is a study of naive and memory T cell subsets. Study results and limitations: Expression changes during T cell differentiation may affect RNA-based TCR counts. Diversity fell and Gini index rose from naive through CM, EM, EMRA. In naive cells, over 95% of TCR sequences were seen only once. Especially in CD8 cells, naive repertoires contained a few larger clonotypes, possibly CD45RA-re-expressing memory cells.

The germline V gene encodes CDR1 MNHNS and CDR2 SASEGT. The CDR3 is 12 residues long. The V end was cut by 5 bases, the J end by 7 bases, with 9 bases between. Two oligonucleotides, mixed equimolar, formed the beta constant-region primer covering TRBC1 and TRBC2. Nested alpha and beta constant-region primers with the SP2 primer drove four PCR rounds on ligated cDNA. MiXCR, run by TCRdb on the UMI-ligation and nested PCR reads, gives a single entry per CDR3 protein. Of about 90,000 distinct CDR3 sequences in the sample, approximately 10% were seen once. Four subsets defined by CD45RA and CD27 were sorted after CD3, CD4, CD8 and live/dead staining.

J is TRBJ2-4 and V is TRBV6-1; D is perhaps TRBD2 (6 bases). The sequence came from a human donor in good health. Sequencing was performed on naive CD4+ T cells from blood. CDR3 sequence reads: CASSQEGNIQYF. Here the CDR3 DNA reads TGTGCCAGCAGTCAGGAGGGGAACATTCAGTACTTC.